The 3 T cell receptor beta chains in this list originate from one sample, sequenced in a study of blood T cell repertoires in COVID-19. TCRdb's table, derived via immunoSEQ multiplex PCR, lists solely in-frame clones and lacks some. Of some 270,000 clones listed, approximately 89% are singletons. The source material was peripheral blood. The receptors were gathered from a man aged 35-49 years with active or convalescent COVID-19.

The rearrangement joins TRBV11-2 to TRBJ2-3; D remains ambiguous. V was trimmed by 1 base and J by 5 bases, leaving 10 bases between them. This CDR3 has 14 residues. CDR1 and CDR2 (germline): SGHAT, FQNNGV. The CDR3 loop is CASSLGAPQDTQYF. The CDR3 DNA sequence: TGTGCCAGCAGCTTAGGGGCCCCCCAAGATACGCAGTATTTT.

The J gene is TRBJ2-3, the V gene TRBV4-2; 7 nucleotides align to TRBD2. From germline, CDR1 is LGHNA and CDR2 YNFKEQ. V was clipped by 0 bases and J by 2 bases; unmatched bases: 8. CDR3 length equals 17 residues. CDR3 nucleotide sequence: TGTGCCAGCAGCCAAGATGGGGCGGGAGACCCCACAGATACGCAGTATTTT. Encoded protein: CASSQDGAGDPTDTQYF.

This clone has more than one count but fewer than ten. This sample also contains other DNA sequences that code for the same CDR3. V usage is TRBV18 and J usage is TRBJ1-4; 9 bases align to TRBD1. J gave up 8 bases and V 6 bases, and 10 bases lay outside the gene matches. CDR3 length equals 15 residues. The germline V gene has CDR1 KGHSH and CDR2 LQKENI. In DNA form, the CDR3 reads TGTGCCAGCTCGCCTCCGGGACAGGGAAGAGAAAAACTGTTTTTT. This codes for CASSPPGQGREKLFF.